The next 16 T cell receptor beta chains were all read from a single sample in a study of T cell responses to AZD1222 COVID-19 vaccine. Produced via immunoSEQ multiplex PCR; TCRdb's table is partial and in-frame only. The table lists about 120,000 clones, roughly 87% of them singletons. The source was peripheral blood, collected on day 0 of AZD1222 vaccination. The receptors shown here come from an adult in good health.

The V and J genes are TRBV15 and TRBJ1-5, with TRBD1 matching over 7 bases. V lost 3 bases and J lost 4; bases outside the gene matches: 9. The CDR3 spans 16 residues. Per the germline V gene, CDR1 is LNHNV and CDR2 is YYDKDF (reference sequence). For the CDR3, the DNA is TGTGCCACCAGCAGCTTCTGGGACAGAGGGAATCAGCCCCAGCATTTT. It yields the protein CATSSFWDRGNQPQHF.

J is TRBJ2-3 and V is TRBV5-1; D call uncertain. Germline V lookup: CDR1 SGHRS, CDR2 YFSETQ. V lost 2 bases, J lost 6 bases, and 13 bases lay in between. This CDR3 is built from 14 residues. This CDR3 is CASSFWSYGDTQYF. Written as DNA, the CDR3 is TGCGCCAGCAGCTTTTGGAGCTACGGGGATACGCAGTATTTT.

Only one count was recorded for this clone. CDR3 nucleotide sequence: TGTGCCAGCAGTTTGTCGGCGGGAACTTTAACAGATACGCAGTATTTT. This gives the protein CASSLSAGTLTDTQYF. The V and J genes are TRBV28 and TRBJ2-3, with a possible D match to TRBD2 (6 bases). V dropped 3 bases and J dropped 3 bases, with 16 bases sitting between them. The CDR3 contains 16 residues. Germline V lookup: CDR1 MDHEN, CDR2 SYDVKM.

The CDR3 reads CASSPSGHSYNEQFF. The CDR3 DNA follows: TGTGCCAGCAGCCCTAGCGGTCACTCCTACAATGAGCAGTTCTTC. The chain links TRBV7-9 to TRBJ2-1; 7 nucleotides line up with TRBD2. The CDR3 runs to 15 residues. The ends lost 5 bases at V and 0 bases at J; junction bases unmatched: 4. The germline CDR1 and CDR2 sequences are SEHNR and FQNEAQ (reference sequence).

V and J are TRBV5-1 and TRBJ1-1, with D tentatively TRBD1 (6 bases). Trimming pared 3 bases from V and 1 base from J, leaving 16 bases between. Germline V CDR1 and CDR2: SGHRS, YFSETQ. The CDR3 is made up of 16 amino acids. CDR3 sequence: CASSSTGLPQNTEAFF. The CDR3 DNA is TGCGCCAGCAGCTCAACAGGGCTGCCTCAGAACACTGAAGCTTTCTTT.

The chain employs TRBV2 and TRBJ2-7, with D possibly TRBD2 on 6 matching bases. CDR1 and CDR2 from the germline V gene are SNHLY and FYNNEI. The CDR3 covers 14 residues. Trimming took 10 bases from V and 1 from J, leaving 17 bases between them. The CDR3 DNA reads TGTGCCACCCTGCGGGAACGTAGTTCCTACGAGCAGTACTTC. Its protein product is CATLRERSSYEQYF.

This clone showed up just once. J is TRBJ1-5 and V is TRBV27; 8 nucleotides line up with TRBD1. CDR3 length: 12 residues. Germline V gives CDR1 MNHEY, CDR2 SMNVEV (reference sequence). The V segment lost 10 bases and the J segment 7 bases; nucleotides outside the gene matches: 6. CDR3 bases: TGTGCCACCGCCGACAGGGGACAGCCCCAGCATTTT. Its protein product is CATADRGQPQHF.

CDR3 amino acids: CASRSQGLESGNTIYF. In DNA form, the CDR3 reads TGTGCCAGCAGATCGCAGGGGCTCGAGTCTGGAAACACCATATATTTT. The rearrangement links TRBV28 to TRBJ1-3; TRBD1 might be the D (6 bases). Trimming left V 6 bases short and J 1 base short, with 16 bases between. Germline CDR1 is MDHEN and CDR2 is SYDVKM. This CDR3 contains 16 residues.

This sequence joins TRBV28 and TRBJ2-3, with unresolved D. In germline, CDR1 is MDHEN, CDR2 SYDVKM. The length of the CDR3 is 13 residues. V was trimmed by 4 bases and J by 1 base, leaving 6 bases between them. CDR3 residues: CASSYQGTDTQYF. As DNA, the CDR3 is TGTGCCAGCAGTTACCAGGGCACAGATACGCAGTATTTT.

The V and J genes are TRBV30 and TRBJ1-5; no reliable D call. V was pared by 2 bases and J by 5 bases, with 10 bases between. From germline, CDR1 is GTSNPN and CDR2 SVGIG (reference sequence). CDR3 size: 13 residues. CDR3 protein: CAWSSAGDQPQHF. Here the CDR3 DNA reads TGTGCCTGGAGTTCGGCAGGCGATCAGCCCCAGCATTTT.

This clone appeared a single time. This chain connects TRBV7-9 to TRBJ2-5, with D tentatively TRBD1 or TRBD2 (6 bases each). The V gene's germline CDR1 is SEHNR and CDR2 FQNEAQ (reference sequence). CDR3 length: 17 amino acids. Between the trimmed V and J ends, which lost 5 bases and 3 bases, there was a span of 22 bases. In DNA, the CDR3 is TGTGCCAGCAGCCATTATTCCCGGGGGCTAACGAAAGAGACCCAGTACTTC. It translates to CASSHYSRGLTKETQYF.

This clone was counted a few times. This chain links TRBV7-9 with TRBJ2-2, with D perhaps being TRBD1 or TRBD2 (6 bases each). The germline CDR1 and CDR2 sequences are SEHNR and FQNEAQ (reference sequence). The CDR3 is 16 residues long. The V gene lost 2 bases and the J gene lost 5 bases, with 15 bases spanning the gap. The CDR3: CASSLRGARPTGELFF. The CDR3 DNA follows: TGTGCCAGCAGCTTAAGGGGGGCGCGGCCTACCGGGGAGCTGTTTTTT.

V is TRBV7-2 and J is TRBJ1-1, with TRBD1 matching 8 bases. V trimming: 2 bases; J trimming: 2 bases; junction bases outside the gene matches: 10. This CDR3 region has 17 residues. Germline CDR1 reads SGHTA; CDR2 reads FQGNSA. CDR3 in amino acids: CASSLWFLGTGNTEAFF. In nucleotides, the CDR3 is TGTGCCAGCAGCTTATGGTTTCTGGGGACAGGAAACACTGAAGCTTTCTTT.

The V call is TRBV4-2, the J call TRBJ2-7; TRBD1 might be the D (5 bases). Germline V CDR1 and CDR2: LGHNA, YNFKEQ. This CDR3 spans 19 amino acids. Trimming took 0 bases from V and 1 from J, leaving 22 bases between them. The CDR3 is CASSQDWYTIGANSYEQYF. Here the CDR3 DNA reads TGTGCCAGCAGCCAAGATTGGTATACTATTGGGGCAAATTCCTACGAGCAGTACTTC.

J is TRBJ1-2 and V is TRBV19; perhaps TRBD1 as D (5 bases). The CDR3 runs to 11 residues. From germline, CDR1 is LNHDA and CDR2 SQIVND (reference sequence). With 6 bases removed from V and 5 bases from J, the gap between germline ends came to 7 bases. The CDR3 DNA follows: TGTGCCAGTAGGACAGCTTATGGCTACACCTTC. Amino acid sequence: CASRTAYGYTF.

The CDR3 spells CAWGTGGSYGYTF. The CDR3 DNA reads as TGTGCCTGGGGGACCGGTGGAAGCTATGGCTACACCTTC. This rearrangement joins TRBV30 to TRBJ1-2; possible D gene TRBD1, 5 bases. The CDR3 loop spans 13 amino acids. Trimming took off 5 bases at V and 4 bases at J, with 14 bases between the two ends. Looked up from germline, CDR1 is GTSNPN and CDR2 is SVGIG (reference sequence).